These 6 T cell receptor beta chains originate from one sample sequenced in a study of T cell responses to AZD1222 COVID-19 vaccine (dated by TCRdb to the early 2020s). The time point label corresponds to: baseline before first vaccination. Library method: the immunoSEQ multiplex PCR assay. Held by TCRdb, this immuneACCESS table contains in-frame sequences only and omits some clones. Under half of the omission traces to an unresolved V gene where checked; the cause of the rest is unknown. This sample is represented by about 160,000 clones; roughly nine tenths of them were singletons. 1.9% of the sample is taken by the ten largest. The specimen comprised peripheral blood, sampled on day 0 of AZD1222 vaccination. The receptors here all came from an adult in good health.

The rearrangement joins TRBV5-5 to TRBJ2-7; possibly TRBD1 or TRBD2 for D (5 bases each). Germline CDR1 and CDR2: SGHKS and YYEKEE (reference sequence). The CDR3 length is 13 residues. V was cut by 5 bases and J by 7 bases, with 16 bases left in between. The CDR3 nucleotides are TGTGCCAGCAGATCCACAGGAGGCGGTGAGCAGTACTTC. Its protein product is CASRSTGGGEQYF.

This chain connects TRBV3-1 (or the pseudogene TRBV3-2) to TRBJ1-5; D remains ambiguous. Germline assignment: CDR1 LGHDT and CDR2 YNNKEL (reference sequence). V dropped 2 bases and J dropped 2 bases, with 4 bases sitting between them. The CDR3 length is 13 residues. DNA for the CDR3: TGTGCCAGCAGCCAACAGGGCAATCAGCCCCAGCATTTT. This gives the protein CASSQQGNQPQHF.

J is TRBJ1-1 and V is TRBV4-2, with TRBD1 matching over 7 bases. V lost 3 bases to trimming and J lost 1 base; unmatched junction nucleotides: 8. The V gene's germline CDR1 is LGHNA and CDR2 YNFKEQ. There are 16 residues in the CDR3. This CDR3 reads CASSQIGQVQNTEAFF. The CDR3 nucleotides are TGTGCCAGCAGCCAGATTGGACAGGTTCAGAACACTGAAGCTTTCTTT.

The table lists this clone with a few counts. The chain recombines TRBV19 with TRBJ1-5; D is unresolved. The CDR3 covers 13 residues. V was trimmed by 2 bases and J by 1 base, leaving 3 bases between them. CDR1 and CDR2 (germline): LNHDA, SQIVND (reference sequence). This chain's CDR3 is CASSISSNQPQHF. The CDR3 DNA reads as TGTGCCAGTAGTATAAGCAGCAATCAGCCCCAGCATTTT.

The chain couples TRBV5-6 to TRBJ2-7; D remains unclear. V was cut by 1 base and J by 5 bases, with 7 bases left in between. Germline V lookup: CDR1 SGHDT, CDR2 YYEEEE. The CDR3 length is 12 residues. CDR3 amino acids: CASSLSRNEQYF. In DNA, the CDR3 is TGTGCCAGCAGCTTGAGTCGGAACGAGCAGTACTTC.

This sequence joins TRBV6-1 and TRBJ1-6; D is undetermined. The germline CDR1 and CDR2 sequences are MNHNS and SASEGT. V was pared by 3 bases and J by 7 bases, with 10 bases between. CDR3 length equals 14 residues. The CDR3 loop reads CASSDNRINSPLHF. CDR3 nucleotide sequence: TGTGCCAGCAGTGACAACAGAATAAATTCACCCCTCCACTTT.